This T cell receptor (beta chain) was identified in a study of blood T cell repertoires in COVID-19. Study-level information: Samples representing acute and convalescent COVID-19 were sourced from the United States, Italy and Spain.

The CDR3 spans 13 residues. J lost 7 bases, V lost 9 bases, and 5 bases had no gene match. Germline lookup yields CDR1 SEHNR and CDR2 FQNEAQ (reference sequence). Authors' data handling: Reference gene primer amplification yielded estimated nucleated cell counts. TCRdb's table, derived via immunoSEQ multiplex PCR, lists solely in-frame clones and lacks some. The V and J calls and clone size come from that table; D and trimming were worked out from the DNA. The sample comprises tens of thousands of clones, around nine tenths of which are singletons, and about a fifth rests with the top ten. The sequenced sample consisted of peripheral blood. This clonotype was sampled from a woman in her fifties or sixties with active or convalescent COVID-19. The V gene is TRBV7-9, the J gene TRBJ1-6; 8 bases are shared with TRBD1. The DNA of the CDR3 is TGTGCCAGTACGGACAGGGACAATTCACCCCTCCACTTT. It translates to CASTDRDNSPLHF.